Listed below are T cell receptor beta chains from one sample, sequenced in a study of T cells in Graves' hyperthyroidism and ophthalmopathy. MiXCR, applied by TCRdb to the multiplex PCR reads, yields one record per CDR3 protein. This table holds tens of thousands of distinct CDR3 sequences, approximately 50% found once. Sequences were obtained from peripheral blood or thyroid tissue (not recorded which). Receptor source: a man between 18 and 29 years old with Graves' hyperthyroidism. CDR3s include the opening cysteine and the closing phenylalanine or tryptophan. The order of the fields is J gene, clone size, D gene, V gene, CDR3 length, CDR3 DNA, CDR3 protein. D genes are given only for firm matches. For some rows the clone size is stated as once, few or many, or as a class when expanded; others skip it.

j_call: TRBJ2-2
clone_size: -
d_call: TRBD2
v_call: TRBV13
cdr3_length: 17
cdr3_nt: TGTGCCAGCAGCCCATCCAGCGGGGGGCCGAACACCGGGGAGCTGTTTTTT
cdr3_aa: CASSPSSGGPNTGELFF

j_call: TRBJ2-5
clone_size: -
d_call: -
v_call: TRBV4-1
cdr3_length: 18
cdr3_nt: TGCGCCAGCAGCCAAGATAATGAGGGTGACCGGGGTGGAGAGACCCAGCACTTC
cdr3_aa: CASSQDNEGDRGGETQHF

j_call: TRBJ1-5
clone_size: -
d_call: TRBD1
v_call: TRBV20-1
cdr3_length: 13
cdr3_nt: TGCAGTGCCGACAGGGGGCGCGATCAGCCCCAGCATTTT
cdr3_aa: CSADRGRDQPQHF

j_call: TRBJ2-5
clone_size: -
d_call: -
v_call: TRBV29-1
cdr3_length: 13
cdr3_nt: TGCAGCGTTGAAGTGGGCAGGGGAGAGACCCAGTACTTC
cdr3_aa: CSVEVGRGETQYF

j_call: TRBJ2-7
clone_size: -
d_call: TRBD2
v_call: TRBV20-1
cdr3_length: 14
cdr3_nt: TGCAGTGCTAGACTAGCGGGCTTGTCCTACGAGCAGTACTTC
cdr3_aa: CSARLAGLSYEQYF

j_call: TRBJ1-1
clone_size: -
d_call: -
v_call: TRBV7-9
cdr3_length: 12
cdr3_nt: TGTGCCAGCAGCTGGGGTAACACTGAAGCTTTCTTT
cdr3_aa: CASSWGNTEAFF

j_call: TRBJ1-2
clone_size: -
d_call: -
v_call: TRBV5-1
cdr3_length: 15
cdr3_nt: TGCGCCAGCAGCGGACGTGGGCGGCAGGGTGGTGGCTACACCTTC
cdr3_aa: CASSGRGRQGGGYTF

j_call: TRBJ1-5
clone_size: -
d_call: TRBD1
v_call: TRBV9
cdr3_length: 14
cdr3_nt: TGTGCCGGTCCGGGACAGGGGGCTAGTCAGCCCCAGCATTTT
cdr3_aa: CAGPGQGASQPQHF

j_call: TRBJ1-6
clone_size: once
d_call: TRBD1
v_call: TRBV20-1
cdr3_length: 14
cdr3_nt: TGCAGTGCTAGAGAGACAGGGGAAACTTCACCCCTCCACTTT
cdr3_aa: CSARETGETSPLHF

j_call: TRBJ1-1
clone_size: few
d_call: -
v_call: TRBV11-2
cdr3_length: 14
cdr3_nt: TGTGCCAGCAGCGCCGGGGGGTGGAACACTGAAGCTTTCTTT
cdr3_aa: CASSAGGWNTEAFF

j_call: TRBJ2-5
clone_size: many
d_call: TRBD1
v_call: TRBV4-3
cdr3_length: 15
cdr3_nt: TGCGCCAGCAGCCCAGGGGTACAGGGGCGAGAGACCCAGTACTTC
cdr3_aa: CASSPGVQGRETQYF

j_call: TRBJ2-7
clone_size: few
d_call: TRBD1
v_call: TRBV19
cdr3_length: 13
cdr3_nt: TGTGCCAGTAGTAACGACAGGGGACGCGAGCAGTACTTC
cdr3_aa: CASSNDRGREQYF

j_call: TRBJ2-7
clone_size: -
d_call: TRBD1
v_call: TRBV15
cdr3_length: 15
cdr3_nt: TGTGCCACCAGCAGAGCGGAGACAGGGGCGCACGAGCAGTACTTC
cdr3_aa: CATSRAETGAHEQYF